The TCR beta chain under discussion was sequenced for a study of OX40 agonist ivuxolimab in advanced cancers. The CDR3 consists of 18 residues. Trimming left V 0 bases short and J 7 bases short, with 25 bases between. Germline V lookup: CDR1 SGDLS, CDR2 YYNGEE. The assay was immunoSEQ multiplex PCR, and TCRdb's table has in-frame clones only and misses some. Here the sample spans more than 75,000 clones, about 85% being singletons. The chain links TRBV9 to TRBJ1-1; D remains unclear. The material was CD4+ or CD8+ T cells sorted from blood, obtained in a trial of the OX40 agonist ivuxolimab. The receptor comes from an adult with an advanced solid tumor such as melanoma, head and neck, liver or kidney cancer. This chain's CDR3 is CASSVATLVAGGSVEAFF. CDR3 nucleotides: TGTGCCAGCAGCGTAGCTACATTGGTGGCAGGCGGGTCGGTTGAAGCTTTCTTT.